The rows below give T cell receptor beta chains drawn from one sample of a study of CD8 T cells in Susac syndrome. Via MiXCR, TCRdb re-called the immunoSEQ multiplex PCR reads, giving one row per CDR3 protein. Of some 150,000 distinct CDR3 sequences in the sample, around 94% are singletons; the top ten hold 0.25% to 0.3%. The sequenced sample was CD8+ T cells from PBMCs. Receptors were obtained from a human donor in good health. Both conserved end residues are part of each CDR3. Fields, in order: CDR3 DNA, CDR3 protein, D gene, clone size, J gene, V gene. The D gene is left open where the match is weak. Only some rows state a clone size, as once, few, many or a class for expanded clones.

CDR3nt: TGTGCCAGCAGCCCAGCTAGCGGGTCCTCCTACAATGAGCAGTTCTTC
CDR3aa: CASSPASGSSYNEQFF
d_gene: TRBD2
abundance: .
j_gene: TRBJ2-1
v_gene: TRBV14

CDR3nt: TGTGCCAGCAGCGTAGATGCTGAGGAAGGCGACGAGCAGTACTTC
CDR3aa: CASSVDAEEGDEQYF
d_gene: .
abundance: .
j_gene: TRBJ2-7
v_gene: TRBV9

CDR3nt: TGCAGTGCTAGAGATCGAACTACCCCCTCGGGCGAGCAGTACTTC
CDR3aa: CSARDRTTPSGEQYF
d_gene: .
abundance: .
j_gene: TRBJ2-7
v_gene: TRBV20-1

CDR3nt: TGCAGCGTCCGACTAGCCCCCACAGATACGCAGTATTTT
CDR3aa: CSVRLAPTDTQYF
d_gene: TRBD2
abundance: .
j_gene: TRBJ2-3
v_gene: TRBV29-1

CDR3nt: TGCAGTGCTGGGGCCGGGACAGGGGGCGACGAGCAGTACTTC
CDR3aa: CSAGAGTGGDEQYF
d_gene: TRBD1
abundance: once
j_gene: TRBJ2-7
v_gene: TRBV20-1

CDR3nt: TGTGCCAGCAACGAGCTGGTGAACACTGAAGCTTTCTTT
CDR3aa: CASNELVNTEAFF
d_gene: .
abundance: .
j_gene: TRBJ1-1
v_gene: TRBV6-5

CDR3nt: TGCAGCGTCCGGGACTTTTCCCTCAATGAGCAGTTCTTC
CDR3aa: CSVRDFSLNEQFF
d_gene: .
abundance: once
j_gene: TRBJ2-1
v_gene: TRBV29-1

CDR3nt: TGCAGTGCAACCACAGGTTCCGAGCAGTTCTTC
CDR3aa: CSATTGSEQFF
d_gene: .
abundance: once
j_gene: TRBJ2-1
v_gene: TRBV20-1

CDR3nt: TGTGCCAGCAGACACAGGGGGGGCAATGAGCAGTTCTTC
CDR3aa: CASRHRGGNEQFF
d_gene: .
abundance: .
j_gene: TRBJ2-1
v_gene: TRBV27

CDR3nt: TGTGCCAGCAGCCAAGGGGTCAGGGCTGAAGCTTTCTTT
CDR3aa: CASSQGVRAEAFF
d_gene: .
abundance: .
j_gene: TRBJ1-1
v_gene: TRBV7-9

CDR3nt: TGTGCCAGCAGTTTAACTGACGGGTACGAGCAGTACTTC
CDR3aa: CASSLTDGYEQYF
d_gene: .
abundance: .
j_gene: TRBJ2-7
v_gene: TRBV12-3/TRBV12-4

CDR3nt: TGTGCCAGCAGTTTTGGCTCTGGGGCCAACGTCCTGACTTTC
CDR3aa: CASSFGSGANVLTF
d_gene: .
abundance: .
j_gene: TRBJ2-6
v_gene: TRBV27

CDR3nt: TGCAGCGTTGAAATAGAGACCGGGGAGCTGTTTTTT
CDR3aa: CSVEIETGELFF
d_gene: .
abundance: .
j_gene: TRBJ2-2
v_gene: TRBV29-1